These T cell receptor beta chains were read from a single sample in a study of immune characterization of retroperitoneal liposarcoma. Each CDR3 protein is one row after TCRdb ran MiXCR on the PCR reads. The table records around 11,000 distinct CDR3 sequences, 37% of them present only once. Material for sequencing was tumor tissue. All receptors derive from a female donor with retroperitoneal liposarcoma. The CDR3 runs from the conserved cysteine through the conserved F or W.

>TRBV24-1
CATSDGQGVWYEQYF
>TRBV18
CASSPGTGRAYEQYF
>TRBV6-1
CASGTGAGGTYEQLF
>TRBV6-1
CASTWGPLTDTQYF
>TRBV6-1
CASIRLAGLPGEQFF
>TRBV6-1
CASSEQETQFF
>TRBV7-6
CASSFSIGGENDEQFF
>TRBV12-3/TRBV12-4
CASIGGPNQETQFF
>TRBV6-6
CASSPPRATDTQYF
>TRBV7-2
CASRPGLAGEEYF
>TRBV7-6
CASSWGQRDEQFF
>TRBV4-1
CASSQPGLAGDDNEQFF
>TRBV12-3/TRBV12-4
CASSLWGASGRKETQFF
>TRBV6-1
CASSEATGRWDTQYF
>TRBV7-6
CASSLVSGQGPYEQYF
>TRBV6-1
CASSEFERYSYNEQFF
>TRBV6-1
CASSEVAGRTDTQYF
>TRBV6-1
CASRESWQGKTQYF
>TRBV7-2
CASSLYASGSLAQYF
>TRBV6-6
CASSSGLAGGWNEQFF
>TRBV6-6
CASSYSGLAGGGEQYF
>TRBV6-1
CASSQATYRLNEQFF
>TRBV6-1
CASSEGQLNEQFF
>TRBV6-1
CASSDRGASVKQFF
>TRBV6-8
CASSDGTGRGWEQYF
>TRBV7-2
CASSLGVQGILPYEQYF
>TRBV6-6
CASSYSTREPTDTQYF
>TRBV11-3
CASSSTSGRYNEQFF
>TRBV6-1
CASSDSGGTDTQYF
>TRBV6-6
CASSYSTSGSANEQFF
>TRBV27
CATYGTAPLTGELFF
>TRBV6-1
CASSDSAGSGSNEQYF
>TRBV11-3
CASRAEGASYNEQFF
>TRBV7-7
CASSPLAGVDNEQFF
>TRBV6-1
CASSENRSLYQPQHF
>TRBV25-1
CASGSTTGPLYEQYF
>TRBV6-1
CASRWSRNYGYTF
>TRBV12-3/TRBV12-4
CASSFLGQNTEAFF
>TRBV6-1
CASRLTSGFTYEQFF
>TRBV11-3
CASSLGTSGVYNEQFF
>TRBV27
CASSLFLDYNEQFF
>TRBV12-3/TRBV12-4
CASSKQTGAGAYEQYF
>TRBV6-6
CASRSPLLSGASGANVLTF
>TRBV7-9
CASSTGLAGPDTQYF
>TRBV6-6
CASSYRQGATSHSGANVLTF
>TRBV6-6
CASSYSATSGVYNEQFF
>TRBV6-1
CASTRQGAGTDTQYF
>TRBV6-1
CASSLQGSKNIQYF
>TRBV6-1
CASGLALEQYF
>TRBV4-1
CASSLAKEAGNEQYF
>TRBV27
CASSSPNKGASEQFF